One and the same sample provided the 17 T cell receptor beta chains below, sequenced in a study of cytomegalovirus exposure and HLA in healthy donors. It was with 60 Vbeta and 13 Jbeta primers that the PCR ran. Produced via immunoSEQ multiplex PCR; TCRdb's table is partial and in-frame only. The sample lists some 170,000 clones; about 80% were seen once. Sequencing was performed on PBMCs. Receptor source: a woman aged 25 to 39 in good health and CMV-seronegative.

This clone was recorded once. The chain has TRBV27 and TRBJ2-3, with TRBD2 matching 10 bases. CDR3 size: 16 residues. After removal of 5 bases from V and 2 bases from J, the junction contained 7 bases not matched to a gene. Germline CDR1 MNHEY, CDR2 SMNVEV (reference sequence). For the CDR3, the DNA is TGTGCCAGCAGTCTACTAGCGGGGCTACCCACAGATACGCAGTATTTT. This sequence encodes CASSLLAGLPTDTQYF.

The gene calls are TRBV2 and TRBJ1-5; D possibly corresponds to TRBD1 (5 bases). V was clipped by 6 bases and J by 1 base, with 10 bases between them. The CDR3 totals 14 residues. Germline CDR1 and CDR2: SNHLY and FYNNEI. CDR3 region: CASRGGGSNQPQHF. As DNA, the CDR3 is TGTGCCAGCAGGGGGGGAGGGAGCAATCAGCCCCAGCATTTT. The variable domain in full, completed from reference TRBV2 and TRBJ1-5, reads EPEVTQTPSHQVTQMGQEVILRCVPISNHLYFYWYRQILGQKVEFLVSFYNNEISEKSEIFDDQFSVERPDGSNFTLKIRSTKLEDSAMYFCASRGGGSNQPQHFGDGTRLSIL.

The table lists this clone with a count of one. This sequence joins TRBV6-4 and TRBJ2-1, with unresolved D. CDR3 length equals 11 residues. The germline V gene has CDR1 MRHNA and CDR2 SNTAGT. V was cut by 2 bases and J by 9 bases, with 5 bases left in between. CDR3 loop: CASSDGSEQFF. CDR3 sequence (DNA): TGTGCCAGCAGTGACGGTAGTGAGCAGTTCTTC.

The chain has TRBV21-1 and TRBJ2-2; no DNA check was done on the table's D call, TRBD1. TRBV21-1 is a pseudogene locus. The CDR3 spans 14 residues. In DNA, the CDR3 is TGTGCCAGCAGCAGATGGGGGCACACCGGGGAGCTGTTTTTT. Protein sequence: CASSRWGHTGELFF.

The chain joins TRBV25-1 to TRBJ1-4; the match to TRBD1 covers 7 bases. From germline, CDR1 is MGHDK and CDR2 SYGVNS. Germline trimming cut 3 bases from V and 6 bases from J; bases unmatched to any gene: 4. This CDR3 has 14 amino acids. CDR3 sequence: CASSDTGAHEKLFF. CDR3 nucleotides: TGTGCCAGCAGTGATACAGGGGCTCATGAAAAACTGTTTTTT.

The J gene is TRBJ2-1, the V gene TRBV7-2; D may be TRBD1 (6 bases). Trimming shortened V by 2 bases and J by 7 bases, and 9 bases separated the two germline ends. This CDR3 comprises 13 residues. In germline, CDR1 is SGHTA, CDR2 FQGNSA. This chain's CDR3 is CASSLSQGNEQFF. In DNA form, the CDR3 reads TGTGCCAGCAGCTTATCACAGGGTAATGAGCAGTTCTTC. The full variable domain, with the rest looked up from reference TRBV7-2 and TRBJ2-1, is GAGVSQSPSNKVTEKGKDVELRCDPISGHTALYWYRQSLGQGLEFLIYFQGNSAPDKSGLPSDRFSAERTGGSVSTLTIQRTQQEDSAVYLCASSLSQGNEQFFGPGTRLTVL.

CDR3 DNA sequence: TGCGCCAGCAGCCAAGGACGACTAGAGCGGGAGGGCCTTAAGGGAGAGCAGTTCTTC. Protein: CASSQGRLEREGLKGEQFF. The J gene is TRBJ2-1, the V gene TRBV4-1; 10 bases match TRBD2. This CDR3 is 19 amino acids long. The V and J ends lost 1 base and 10 bases, in that order; junction bases with no gene match: 19. The germline gives CDR1 MGHRA, CDR2 YSYEKL.

This chain connects TRBV9 to TRBJ2-5, with TRBD2 matching over 15 bases. J was trimmed by 4 bases and V by 0 bases; bases with no gene match: 7. Germline V gene data show CDR1 as SGDLS and CDR2 as YYNGEE. This CDR3 is 18 amino acids long. The CDR3 sequence is CASSVVGGGLAGGETQYF. The CDR3 DNA is TGTGCCAGCAGCGTAGTGGGGGGGGGACTAGCGGGAGGAGAGACCCAGTACTTC. Full variable domain (outside the CDR3, taken from reference TRBV9 and TRBJ2-5): DSGVTQTPKHLITATGQRVTLRCSPRSGDLSVYWYQQSLDQGLQFLIQYYNGEERAKGNILERFSAQQFPDLHSELNLSSLELGDSALYFCASSVVGGGLAGGETQYFGPGTRLLVL.

As for this clone: The same CDR3 is also encoded by other DNA sequences in this sample. The rearrangement joins TRBV18 to TRBJ2-5; a possible D gene is TRBD2 (5 bases). The V end lost 5 bases, the J end lost 1 base, and 8 bases lay between the germline ends. This CDR3 comprises 13 residues. Germline V CDR1 and CDR2: KGHSH, LQKENI. CDR3 residues: CASSTGFQETQYF. The DNA of the CDR3 is TGTGCCAGCTCAACGGGATTCCAAGAGACCCAGTACTTC.

The rearrangement links TRBV6-4 to TRBJ2-3; 7 nucleotides line up with TRBD2. This CDR3 contains 15 residues. Germline lookup yields CDR1 MRHNA and CDR2 SNTAGT. V was pared by 5 bases and J by 4 bases, with 9 bases of the junction left unmatched. CDR3 nucleotide sequence: TGTGCCAGCAGTCCCTCTTTAGCGGGCGCAGATACGCAGTATTTT. Its translation: CASSPSLAGADTQYF.

This clone was recorded once. This sequence joins TRBV5-1 and TRBJ1-5, with a weak D call TRBD1 (6 bases). There are 15 residues in the CDR3. The germline V and J ends were trimmed by 2 bases and 1 base, with 10 bases remaining between them. Germline CDR1 is SGHRS and CDR2 is YFSETQ. In nucleotides, the CDR3 is TGCGCCAGCAGCTTTGCAGGGGAGAGCAATCAGCCCCAGCATTTT. It encodes CASSFAGESNQPQHF.

This chain joins TRBV19 and TRBJ2-3, with TRBD2 identical over 13 bases. With V trimmed by 4 bases and J by 2 bases, 9 bases remained unmatched. The CDR3 runs 18 residues. The germline CDR1 and CDR2 sequences are LNHDA and SQIVND (reference sequence). The CDR3 region has the DNA TGTGCCAGTAGTACGCGGACTAGCGGGAGTACTTACACAGATACGCAGTATTTT. This gives the protein CASSTRTSGSTYTDTQYF.

This chain connects TRBV7-9 to TRBJ2-7; 10 bases map to TRBD2. CDR3 length equals 16 residues. Losses at the gene ends were 5 bases for V and 3 bases for J; bases not matched to a gene: 10. Germline CDR1 reads SEHNR; CDR2 reads FQNEAQ (reference sequence). The CDR3 nucleotides are TGTGCCAGCAGCCCGAGTCTGACTAGCGGGTTCTACGAGCAGTACTTC. Encoded protein: CASSPSLTSGFYEQYF.

The rearrangement joins TRBV7-9 to TRBJ2-7; TRBD1 is a possible D gene (5 bases). V gave up 0 bases and J gave up 4 bases, with 10 bases separating them. Per germline, CDR1 SEHNR and CDR2 FQNEAQ (reference sequence). This CDR3 spans 14 amino acids. The CDR3 DNA is TGTGCCAGCAGCTTAGCTGGGGCCATTTACGAGCAGTACTTC. It specifies CASSLAGAIYEQYF.

This chain connects TRBV21-1 to TRBJ2-7; the listed D gene, TRBD2, was not tested against the DNA. TRBV21-1 is a pseudogene segment. The CDR3 contains 16 residues. The CDR3 reads CASREITSATRYEQYF. CDR3 bases: TGTGCCAGCCGCGAAATTACTAGCGCAACAAGGTACGAGCAGTACTTC.

J is TRBJ1-3 and V is TRBV6-6; possibly TRBD1 for D (5 bases). The CDR3 length is 15 residues. V lost 3 bases, J lost 3 bases, and 12 bases lay in between. Germline V gene lookup returns CDR1 MNHNY and CDR2 SVGAGI (reference sequence). CDR3 nucleotide sequence: TGTGCCAGCAGTTATGACAGTCAAGGTGGAAACACCATATATTTT. Its translation: CASSYDSQGGNTIYF.

The chain recombines TRBV2 with TRBJ2-7; the D gene is possibly TRBD1 (5 bases). Per germline, CDR1 SNHLY and CDR2 FYNNEI. The CDR3 consists of 15 residues. V shed 1 base and J shed 1 base, with 11 bases lying between them. The CDR3 loop reads CASSEDFRQSYEQYF. CDR3 bases: TGTGCCAGCAGTGAAGACTTTCGACAGTCCTACGAGCAGTACTTC.